This T cell receptor (beta chain) is drawn from a study of T cell repertoires in cytomegalovirus infection. About the study: It was recently identified HLA-C-restricted and well-studied HLA-B-restricted CMV epitopes that the study used. A matching HLA type, together with CMV infection, was signaled by public TCR beta signatures.

General study findings and limits: Accumulated public TCR beta family frequency recognized individuals carrying CMV together with the relevant HLA. In two of eight donors, the top clonotype was HLA-C-restricted CMV-specific.

This clonotype has a handful of counts. Its antigen is undetermined. TCRdb passed the reads through MiXCR, listing each CDR3 protein once. The sample lists roughly 68,000 distinct CDR3 sequences, 20% occurring once. Source: CD8+ T cells from cultured PBMCs, taken from culture after CMV antigen stimulation. This clonotype was sampled from a human donor in good health (CMV status not recorded). Some clones in this sample may be carry-over from other donors' samples.

The CDR3 bases are TGTGCCAGCAGCTTAGCGAGACAGACCCTGTGGGATACGCAGTATTTT. As protein: CASSLARQTLWDTQYF. The chain carries TRBV7-2 and TRBJ2-3; D may be TRBD1 (5 bases). The CDR3 totals 16 residues. CDR1 and CDR2 (germline): SGHTA, FQGNSA. The ends were cut back, 0 bases at V and 6 bases at J, with 16 bases in the middle.